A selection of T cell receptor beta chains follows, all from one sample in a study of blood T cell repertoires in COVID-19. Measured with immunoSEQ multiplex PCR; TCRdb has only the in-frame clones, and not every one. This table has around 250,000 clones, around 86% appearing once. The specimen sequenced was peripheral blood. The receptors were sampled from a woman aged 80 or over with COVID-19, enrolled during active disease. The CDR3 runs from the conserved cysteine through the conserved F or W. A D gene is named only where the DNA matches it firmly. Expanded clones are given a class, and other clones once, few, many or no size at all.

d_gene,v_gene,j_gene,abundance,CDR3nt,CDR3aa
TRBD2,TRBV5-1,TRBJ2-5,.,TGCGCCAGCAGCTTGTTGGGAGGGGAGACCCAGTACTTC,CASSLLGGETQYF
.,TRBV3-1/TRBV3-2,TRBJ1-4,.,TGTGCCAGCAGCCGCGATCAGGGAAGATCGAAACTGTTTTTT,CASSRDQGRSKLFF
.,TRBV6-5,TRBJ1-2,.,TGTGCCAGCAGTCCCCGGGGGTCTAGCTATGGCTACACCTTC,CASSPRGSSYGYTF
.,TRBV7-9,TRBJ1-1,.,TGTGCCAGCACCCTCCTACTTATGAACACTGAAGCTTTCTTT,CASTLLLMNTEAFF
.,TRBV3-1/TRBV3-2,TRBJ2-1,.,TGTGCCAGCAGCCAAGAGCGGAGCTACAATGAGCAGTTCTTC,CASSQERSYNEQFF
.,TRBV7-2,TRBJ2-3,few,TGTGCCAGCAGCTTAGGGTGGGGAGCCACAGATACGCAGTATTTT,CASSLGWGATDTQYF
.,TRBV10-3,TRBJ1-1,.,TGTGCCATCAGTGCCGGAGGTCCATCTGAAGCTTTCTTT,CAISAGGPSEAFF
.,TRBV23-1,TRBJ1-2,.,TGCGCCAGCAGTCAACCACAGTTCATCTATGGCTACACCTTC,CASSQPQFIYGYTF
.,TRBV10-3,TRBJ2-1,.,TGTGCCATCAGTGAAGGACAGCCCAATGAGCAGTTCTTC,CAISEGQPNEQFF
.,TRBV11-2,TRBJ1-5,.,TGTGCCAGCAGCTCCCACAATCAGCCCCAGCATTTT,CASSSHNQPQHF
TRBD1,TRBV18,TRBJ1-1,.,TGTGCCAGCTCACCACCGATACAGGGGACTGAAGCTTTCTTT,CASSPPIQGTEAFF
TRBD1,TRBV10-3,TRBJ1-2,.,TGTGCCATCAGTTTACAGGGGGAGCATGGCTACACCTTC,CAISLQGEHGYTF
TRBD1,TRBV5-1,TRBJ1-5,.,TGCGCCAGCAGCCCACAGGGGATTAATCAGCCCCAGCATTTT,CASSPQGINQPQHF
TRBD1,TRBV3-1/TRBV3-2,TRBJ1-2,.,TGTGCCAGCAGCGGACGGACAGGGCTCGGCTACACCTTC,CASSGRTGLGYTF
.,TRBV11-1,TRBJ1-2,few,TGTGCCAGCAGCCCCCCTGGGGGGACCGGGGGCACCTTC,CASSPPGGTGGTF
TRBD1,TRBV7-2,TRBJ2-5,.,TGTGCCAGCAGCTTACCGACAGGGGCCCAAGAGACCCAGTACTTC,CASSLPTGAQETQYF
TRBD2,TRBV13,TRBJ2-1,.,TGTGCCAGCAGCTTAGGGCTAGCGGGGGGGAGGAATGAGCAGTTCTTC,CASSLGLAGGRNEQFF
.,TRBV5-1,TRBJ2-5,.,TGCGCCAGCAGCTTGGGCCAGTACCAAGAGACCCAGTACTTC,CASSLGQYQETQYF
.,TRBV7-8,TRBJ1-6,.,TGTGCCAGCTGCCGAGGGCGGCCAGAGGATAATTCACCCCTCCACTTT,CASCRGRPEDNSPLHF
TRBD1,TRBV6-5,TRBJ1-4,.,TGTGCCAGCAGCATGAGGACAGGGGGAGGAAAACTGTTTTTT,CASSMRTGGGKLFF
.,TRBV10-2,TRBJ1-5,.,TGCGCCAGCAGTGAGTCAGGGGTAAATCAGCCCCAGCATTTT,CASSESGVNQPQHF
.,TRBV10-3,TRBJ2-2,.,TGTGCCATCAGTGAGTTGGCAGGGTCTGGCACCGGGGAGCTGTTTTTT,CAISELAGSGTGELFF
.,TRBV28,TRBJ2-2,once,TGTGCCAGCGTTAGCACGAACACCGGGGAGCTGTTTTTT,CASVSTNTGELFF
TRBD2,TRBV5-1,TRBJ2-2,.,TGCGCCAGCAGCTTGGCCCTGGGTAGCGGGGGCGCGAACACCGGGGAGCTGTTTTTT,CASSLALGSGGANTGELFF
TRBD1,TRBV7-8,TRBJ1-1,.,TGTGCCAGCAGCTCCGGACAGGGGGCTGATTGGGAAGCTTTCTTT,CASSSGQGADWEAFF
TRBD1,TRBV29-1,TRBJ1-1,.,TGCAGCGTTGAAAGGGACAGTGTGAACACTGAAGCTTTCTTT,CSVERDSVNTEAFF
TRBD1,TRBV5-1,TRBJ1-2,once,TGCGCCAGCAGCTCTGGGACAGACCAGGGCTACACCTTC,CASSSGTDQGYTF
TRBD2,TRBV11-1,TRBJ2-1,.,TGTGCCAGCCAGTGGGGGACTAGCGGGGGTTACAATGAGCAGTTCTTC,CASQWGTSGGYNEQFF
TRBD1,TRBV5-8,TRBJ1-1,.,TGTGCCAGCAGCTCGGACAGGGGGCGAACTGAAGCTTTCTTT,CASSSDRGRTEAFF
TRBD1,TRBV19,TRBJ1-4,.,TGTGCCAGTAGTATCGCCTGGACAGGGGAGAAACTGTTTTTT,CASSIAWTGEKLFF
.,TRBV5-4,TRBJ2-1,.,TGTGCCAGCAGCGTTGGACGGGGTAGTGAGCAGTTCTTC,CASSVGRGSEQFF
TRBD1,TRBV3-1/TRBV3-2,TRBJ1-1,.,TGTGCCAGCAGCCGGGACAGACTTACCGAAGCTTTCTTT,CASSRDRLTEAFF